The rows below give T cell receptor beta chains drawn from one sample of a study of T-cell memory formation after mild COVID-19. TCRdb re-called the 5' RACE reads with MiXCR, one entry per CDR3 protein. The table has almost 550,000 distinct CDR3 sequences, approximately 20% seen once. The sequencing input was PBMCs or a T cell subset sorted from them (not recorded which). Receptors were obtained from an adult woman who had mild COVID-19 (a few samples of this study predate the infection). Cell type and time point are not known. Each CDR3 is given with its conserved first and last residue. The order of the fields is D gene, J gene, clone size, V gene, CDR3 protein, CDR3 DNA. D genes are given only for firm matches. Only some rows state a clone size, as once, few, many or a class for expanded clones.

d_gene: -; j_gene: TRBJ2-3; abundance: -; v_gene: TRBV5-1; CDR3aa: CASSGRAEYTDTQYF; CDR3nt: TGCGCCAGCTCCGGGCGAGCGGAATACACAGATACGCAGTATTTT
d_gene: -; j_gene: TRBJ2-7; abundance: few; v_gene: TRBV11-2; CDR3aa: CASSLFDRNYEQYF; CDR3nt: TGTGCCAGCAGCTTATTCGACAGAAACTACGAGCAGTACTTC
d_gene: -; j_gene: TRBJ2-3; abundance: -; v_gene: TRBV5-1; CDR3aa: CASNLGHPNLSQYF; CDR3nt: TGCGCCAGCAATCTGGGACATCCTAACTTATCGCAGTATTTT
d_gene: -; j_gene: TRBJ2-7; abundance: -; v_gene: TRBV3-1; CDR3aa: CASRGQVGYEQYF; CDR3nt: TGTGCCAGCAGGGGGCAGGTCGGGTACGAGCAGTACTTC
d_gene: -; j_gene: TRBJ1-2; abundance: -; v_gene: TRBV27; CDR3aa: CASSPAGAYGYTF; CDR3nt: TGTGCCAGCAGTCCGGCAGGGGCCTATGGCTACACCTTC
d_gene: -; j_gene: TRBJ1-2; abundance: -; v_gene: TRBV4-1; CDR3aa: CASSPSVGGYGYTF; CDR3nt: TGCGCCAGCAGCCCGTCGGTGGGAGGGTATGGCTACACCTTC
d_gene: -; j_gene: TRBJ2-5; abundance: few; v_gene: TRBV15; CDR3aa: CATSRDVGTQYF; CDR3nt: TGTGCCACCAGCAGAGATGTTGGGACCCAGTACTTC
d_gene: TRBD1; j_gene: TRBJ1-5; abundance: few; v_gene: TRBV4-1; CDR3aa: CASSHPGQGNQPQHF; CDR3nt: TGCGCCAGCAGCCACCCGGGACAGGGCAATCAGCCCCAGCATTTT
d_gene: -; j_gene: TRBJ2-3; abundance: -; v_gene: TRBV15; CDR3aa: CATSRDPASTDTQYF; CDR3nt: TGTGCCACCAGCAGAGATCCGGCCTCCACAGATACGCAGTATTTT
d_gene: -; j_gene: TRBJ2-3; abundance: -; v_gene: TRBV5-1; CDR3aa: CAGSRDSTDTQYF; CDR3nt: TGCGCCGGATCTCGGGACAGCACAGATACGCAGTATTTT
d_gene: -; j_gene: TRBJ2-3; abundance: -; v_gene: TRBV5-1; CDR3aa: CASSLAVRTKIDTQYF; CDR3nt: TGCGCCAGCAGCTTGGCGGTTCGGACTAAAATAGATACGCAGTATTTT
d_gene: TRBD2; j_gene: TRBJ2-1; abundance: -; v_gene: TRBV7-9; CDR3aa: CASSPRLAGVRNEQFF; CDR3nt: TGTGCCAGCAGCCCCCGACTAGCGGGAGTACGCAATGAGCAGTTCTTC
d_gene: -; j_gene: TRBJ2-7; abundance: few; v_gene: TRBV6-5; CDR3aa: CASSLDGGAYEQYF; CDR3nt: TGTGCCAGCAGTCTCGACGGGGGAGCCTACGAGCAGTACTTC
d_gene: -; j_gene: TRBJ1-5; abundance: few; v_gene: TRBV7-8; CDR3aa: CASSARDSNQPQHF; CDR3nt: TGTGCCAGCAGCGCCCGGGATAGCAATCAGCCCCAGCATTTT
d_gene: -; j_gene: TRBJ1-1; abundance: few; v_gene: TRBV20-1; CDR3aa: CSARDTGARGAFF; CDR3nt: TGCAGTGCTAGAGATACCGGGGCCCGGGGAGCTTTCTTT
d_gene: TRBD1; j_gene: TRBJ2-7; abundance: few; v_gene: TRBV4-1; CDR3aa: CASSRRADRAYEQYF; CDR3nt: TGCGCCAGCAGCCGAAGAGCGGACAGGGCCTACGAGCAGTACTTC
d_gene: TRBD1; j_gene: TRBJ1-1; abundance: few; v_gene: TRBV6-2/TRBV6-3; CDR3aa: CASSYVQGGTEAFF; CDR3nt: TGTGCCAGCAGTTACGTGCAGGGGGGGACTGAAGCTTTCTTT
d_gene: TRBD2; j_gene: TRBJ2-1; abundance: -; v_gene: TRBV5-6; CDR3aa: CASSLGEAGGFSNEQFF; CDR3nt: TGTGCCAGCAGCTTGGGTGAAGCGGGGGGGTTCTCCAATGAGCAGTTCTTC
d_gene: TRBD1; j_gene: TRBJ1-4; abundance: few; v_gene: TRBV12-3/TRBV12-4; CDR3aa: CASSFSDRKNEKLFF; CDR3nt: TGTGCCAGCAGTTTTTCGGACAGGAAGAATGAAAAACTGTTTTTT
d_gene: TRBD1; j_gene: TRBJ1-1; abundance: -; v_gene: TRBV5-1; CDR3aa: CASSLVTGETEAFF; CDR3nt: TGCGCCAGCAGCTTAGTGACAGGGGAGACTGAAGCTTTCTTT
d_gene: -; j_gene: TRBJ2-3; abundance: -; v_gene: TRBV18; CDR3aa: CASSRQQWTDTQYF; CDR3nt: TGTGCCAGCTCACGACAACAGTGGACAGATACGCAGTATTTT
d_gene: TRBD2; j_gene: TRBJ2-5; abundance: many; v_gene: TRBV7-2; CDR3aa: CASSLGTSGGQETQYF; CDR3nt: TGTGCCAGCAGCTTAGGGACTAGCGGGGGCCAAGAGACCCAGTACTTC
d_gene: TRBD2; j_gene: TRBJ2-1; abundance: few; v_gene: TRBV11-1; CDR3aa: CASSLAFRTSGRSYNEQFF; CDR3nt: TGTGCCAGCAGCTTAGCGTTCAGGACTAGCGGGAGGTCCTACAATGAGCAGTTCTTC
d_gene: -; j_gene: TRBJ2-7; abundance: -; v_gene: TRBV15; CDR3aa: CATSRERQRYEQYF; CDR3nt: TGTGCCACCAGCAGAGAACGGCAGCGCTACGAGCAGTACTTC
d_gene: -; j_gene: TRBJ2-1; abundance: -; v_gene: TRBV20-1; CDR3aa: CSARGQVYNEQFF; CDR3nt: TGCAGTGCTAGAGGACAAGTATACAATGAGCAGTTCTTC
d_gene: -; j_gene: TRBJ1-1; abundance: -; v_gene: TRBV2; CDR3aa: CASEVRNTEAFF; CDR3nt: TGTGCCAGCGAAGTGAGGAACACTGAAGCTTTCTTT
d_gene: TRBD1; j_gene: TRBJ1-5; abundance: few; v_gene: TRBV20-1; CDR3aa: CSARDFGTAQYSNQPQHF; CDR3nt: TGCAGTGCTAGAGATTTCGGGACAGCGCAATATAGCAATCAGCCCCAGCATTTT
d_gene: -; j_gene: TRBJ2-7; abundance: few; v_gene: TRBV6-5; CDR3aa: CASSYDPGAYKQYF; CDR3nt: TGTGCCAGCAGTTACGATCCCGGGGCGTACAAGCAGTACTTC
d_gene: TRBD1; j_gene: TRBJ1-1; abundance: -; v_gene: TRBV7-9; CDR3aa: CASSTTRQGPYTEAFF; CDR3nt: TGTGCCAGCAGCACCACCCGACAGGGACCGTACACTGAAGCTTTCTTT
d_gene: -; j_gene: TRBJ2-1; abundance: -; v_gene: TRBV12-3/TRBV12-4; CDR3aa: CASNDSDEQFF; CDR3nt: TGTGCCAGCAACGATAGCGATGAGCAGTTCTTC
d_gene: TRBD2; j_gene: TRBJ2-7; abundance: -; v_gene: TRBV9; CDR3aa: CASSAGLAGREQYF; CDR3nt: TGTGCCAGCAGCGCGGGACTAGCGGGACGGGAGCAGTACTTC
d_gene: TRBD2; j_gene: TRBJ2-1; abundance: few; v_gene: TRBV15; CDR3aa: CATSRAGPREGNEQFF; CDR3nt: TGTGCCACCAGCAGAGCGGGCCCTAGGGAGGGCAATGAGCAGTTCTTC